Listed below are T cell receptor beta chains from one sample, sequenced in a study of control samples from healthy donors and cancer patients. The protocol was immunoSEQ multiplex PCR, while the TCRdb copy is restricted to in-frame clones and leaves out a portion. The table records 40,000 to 60,000 clones, around 85% of them present only once. Sequencing was carried out using PBMCs. The source is a woman aged 50 to 65 with lung cancer. The CDR3 runs from the conserved cysteine through the conserved F or W. The D gene is left open where the match is weak. A row's size may be missing; if present it is once, few, many or a size class.

>-|TRBJ1-1|once|TRBV3-1/TRBV3-2
CASSQLSGSPGTEAFF
TGTGCCAGCAGCCAACTCTCTGGATCCCCGGGCACTGAAGCTTTCTTT
>TRBD2|TRBJ2-2|-|TRBV5-4
CATRGGAGTGELFF
TGTGCCACGCGCGGGGGGGCGGGCACCGGGGAGCTGTTTTTT
>TRBD2|TRBJ2-3|-|TRBV9
CASSGESGAYTDTQYF
TGTGCCAGCAGCGGAGAGAGCGGGGCTTACACAGATACGCAGTATTTT
>TRBD1|TRBJ2-3|-|TRBV20-1
CSASGQGAPTDTQYF
TGCAGTGCTAGTGGGCAGGGGGCCCCCACAGATACGCAGTATTTT
>-|TRBJ1-2|-|TRBV25-1
CASIGQREYGYTF
TGTGCCAGCATTGGACAGAGAGAATATGGCTACACCTTC
>-|TRBJ2-1|once|TRBV7-2
CASSLKLGSYNEQFF
TGTGCCAGCAGCCTCAAACTCGGCTCCTACAATGAGCAGTTCTTC
>-|TRBJ2-7|-|TRBV27
CASSSKTVPYEQYF
TGTGCCAGCAGTTCCAAGACAGTCCCCTACGAGCAGTACTTC
>-|TRBJ2-1|-|TRBV14
CASSLGDSSYNEQFF
TGTGCCAGCAGCCTCGGGGATAGCTCCTACAATGAGCAGTTCTTC
>-|TRBJ1-5|-|TRBV19
CASSTVRIRNQPQHF
TGTGCCAGTAGTACGGTCAGAATTCGCAATCAGCCCCAGCATTTT
>-|TRBJ1-1|few|TRBV28
CASSLFGPHHEAFF
TGTGCCAGCAGTTTGTTCGGGCCCCACCACGAAGCTTTCTTT
>-|TRBJ1-1|-|TRBV12-3/TRBV12-4
CASSSQGNTEAFF
TGTGCCAGCAGTTCCCAGGGGAACACTGAAGCTTTCTTT
>-|TRBJ2-7|-|TRBV7-9
CASSLVGQGISSYEQYF
TGTGCCAGCAGCTTAGTAGGGCAGGGGATTTCGTCCTACGAGCAGTACTTC
>-|TRBJ2-7|few|TRBV18
CASSDWDITYEQYF
TGTGCCAGCTCGGATTGGGACATTACCTACGAGCAGTACTTC
>-|TRBJ2-1|-|TRBV6-5
CASRPDRTLEQFF
TGTGCCAGCAGACCTGACAGGACTCTCGAGCAGTTCTTC
>TRBD2|TRBJ2-1|-|TRBV30
CAWRELGGAYNEQFF
TGTGCCTGGAGAGAGCTCGGGGGGGCCTACAATGAGCAGTTCTTC
>-|TRBJ2-6|-|TRBV7-2
CASSELGSGANVLTF
TGTGCCAGCAGCGAATTAGGGTCAGGGGCCAACGTCCTGACTTTC
>-|TRBJ1-1|-|TRBV2
CASSEVTVNTEAFF
TGTGCCAGCAGTGAAGTGACAGTGAACACTGAAGCTTTCTTT
>-|TRBJ1-1|-|TRBV2
CASSESRLNTEAFF
TGTGCCAGCAGTGAATCCAGGTTGAACACTGAAGCTTTCTTT
>TRBD1|TRBJ1-2|-|TRBV29-1
CSVEGWDRGKGYGYTF
TGCAGCGTTGAAGGATGGGACAGGGGAAAGGGCTATGGCTACACCTTC
>-|TRBJ2-1|-|TRBV27
CASSLYPGDYNEQFF
TGTGCCAGCAGTTTATATCCGGGAGACTACAATGAGCAGTTCTTC
>-|TRBJ1-1|-|TRBV6-5
CASSKGGGTEAFF
TGTGCCAGCAGTAAGGGGGGGGGCACTGAAGCTTTCTTT
>TRBD1|TRBJ1-4|-|TRBV6-5
CASSYSPGQGNEKLFF
TGTGCCAGCAGTTACTCGCCGGGACAGGGAAACGAAAAACTGTTTTTT
>-|TRBJ2-7|-|TRBV3-1/TRBV3-2
CASSPPGGREHEQYF
TGTGCCAGCAGCCCACCAGGAGGAAGGGAGCACGAGCAGTACTTC
>TRBD1|TRBJ1-1|once|TRBV7-3
CASSLGQGSTEAFF
TGTGCCAGCAGCCTCGGACAGGGGAGTACTGAAGCTTTCTTT
>-|TRBJ1-1|few|TRBV10-2
CASTSIGGVSEAFF
TGCGCCAGCACCTCAATTGGGGGGGTATCTGAAGCTTTCTTT